The clone carrying this TCR beta chain is a singleton in its sample. This CDR3 has 14 residues. Germline V gives CDR1 ENHRY, CDR2 SYGVKD. Trimming removed 11 bases from V and 2 bases from J; junction bases left unmatched: 7. Per the authors' pipeline: Quantification of nucleated cells was approximated via reference gene primer amplification. Only in-frame clones appear in the TCRdb table, and some are missing; sequencing was by immunoSEQ multiplex PCR. The D gene and trimming were derived from the DNA, and the V and J assignments and clone size from that table. This sample has tens of thousands of clones, with 90% found just once. This sample stems from a study of blood T cell repertoires in COVID-19.

This TCR derives from an older man with acute or convalescent COVID-19. Material for sequencing was peripheral blood. The chain uses TRBV10-3 and TRBJ1-5; TRBD1 matches at 9 bases. CDR3 nucleotides: TGTGCCGTCTCACAGGGGGCAGGCAATCAGCCCCAGCATTTT. It codes for CAVSQGAGNQPQHF.